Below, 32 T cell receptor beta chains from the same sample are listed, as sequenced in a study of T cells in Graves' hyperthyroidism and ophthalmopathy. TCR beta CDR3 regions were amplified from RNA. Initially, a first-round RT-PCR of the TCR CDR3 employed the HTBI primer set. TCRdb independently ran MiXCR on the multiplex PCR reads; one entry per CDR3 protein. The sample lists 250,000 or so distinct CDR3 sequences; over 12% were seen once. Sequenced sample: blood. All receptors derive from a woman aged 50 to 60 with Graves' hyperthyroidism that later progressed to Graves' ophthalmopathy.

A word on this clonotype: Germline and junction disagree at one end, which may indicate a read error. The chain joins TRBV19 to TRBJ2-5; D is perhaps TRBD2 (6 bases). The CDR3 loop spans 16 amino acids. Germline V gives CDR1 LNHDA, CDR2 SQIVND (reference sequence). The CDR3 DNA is TGCGCCAGTAGTAGGGTAGGAGGGTCGGTCCAAGAGACCCAGTACTTC. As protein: CASSRVGGSVQETQYF. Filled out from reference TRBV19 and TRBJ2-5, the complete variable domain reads DGGITQSPKYLFRKEGQNVTLSCEQNLNHDAMYWYRQDPGQGLRLIYYSQIVNDFQKGDIAEGYSVSREKKESFPLTVTSAQKNPTAFYLCASSRVGGSVQETQYFGPGTRLLVL.

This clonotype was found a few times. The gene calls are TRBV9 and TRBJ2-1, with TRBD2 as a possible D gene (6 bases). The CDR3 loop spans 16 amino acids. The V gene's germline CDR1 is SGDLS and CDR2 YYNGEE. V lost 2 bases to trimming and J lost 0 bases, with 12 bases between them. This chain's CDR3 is CASSVISGFSYNEQFF. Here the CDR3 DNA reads TGTGCCAGCAGCGTTATTAGCGGTTTCTCCTACAATGAGCAGTTCTTC.

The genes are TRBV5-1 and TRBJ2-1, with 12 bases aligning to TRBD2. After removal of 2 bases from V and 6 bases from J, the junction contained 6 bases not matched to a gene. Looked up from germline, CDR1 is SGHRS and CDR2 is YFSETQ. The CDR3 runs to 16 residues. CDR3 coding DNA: TGCGCCAGCAGCTTTTTCGCTAGCGGGAGGGTCAATGAGCAGTTCTTC. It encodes CASSFFASGRVNEQFF.

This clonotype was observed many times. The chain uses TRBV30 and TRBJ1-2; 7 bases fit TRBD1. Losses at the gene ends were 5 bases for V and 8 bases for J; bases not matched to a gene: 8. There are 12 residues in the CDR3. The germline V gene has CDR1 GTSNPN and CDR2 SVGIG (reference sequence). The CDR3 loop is CAWETGYNGYTF. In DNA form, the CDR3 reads TGTGCCTGGGAGACAGGGTATAACGGCTACACCTTC.

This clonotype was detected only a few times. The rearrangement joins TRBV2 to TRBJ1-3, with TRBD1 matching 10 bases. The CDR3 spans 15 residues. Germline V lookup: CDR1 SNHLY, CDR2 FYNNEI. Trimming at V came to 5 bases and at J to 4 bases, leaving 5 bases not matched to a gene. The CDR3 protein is CASSFGTGVGNTIYF. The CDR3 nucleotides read TGTGCCAGCAGTTTTGGGACAGGGGTAGGAAACACCATATATTTT.

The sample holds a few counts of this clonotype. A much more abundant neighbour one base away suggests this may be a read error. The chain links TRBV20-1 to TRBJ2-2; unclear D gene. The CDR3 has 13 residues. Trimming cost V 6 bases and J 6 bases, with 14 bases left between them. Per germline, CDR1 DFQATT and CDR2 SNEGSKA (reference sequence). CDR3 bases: TGCAGTGCCCCCCGCGAGAGTCCCGGGGAGCTGTTTTTT. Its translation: CSAPRESPGELFF.

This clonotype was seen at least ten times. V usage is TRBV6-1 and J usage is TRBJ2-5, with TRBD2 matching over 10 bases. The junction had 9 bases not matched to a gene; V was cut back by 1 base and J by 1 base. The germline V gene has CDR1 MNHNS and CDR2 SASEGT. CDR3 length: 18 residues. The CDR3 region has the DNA TGTGCCAGCAGTGAAGTACTAGCGGGATTCGGCCTCCAAGAGACCCAGTACTTC. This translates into CASSEVLAGFGLQETQYF.

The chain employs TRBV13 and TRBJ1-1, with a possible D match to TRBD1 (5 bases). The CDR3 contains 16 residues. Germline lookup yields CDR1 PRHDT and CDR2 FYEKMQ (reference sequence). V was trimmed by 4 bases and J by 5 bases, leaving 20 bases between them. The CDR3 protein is CASSSLVRGWGTEAFF. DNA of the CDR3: TGTGCCAGCAGCTCATTGGTGAGGGGCTGGGGTACTGAAGCTTTCTTT.

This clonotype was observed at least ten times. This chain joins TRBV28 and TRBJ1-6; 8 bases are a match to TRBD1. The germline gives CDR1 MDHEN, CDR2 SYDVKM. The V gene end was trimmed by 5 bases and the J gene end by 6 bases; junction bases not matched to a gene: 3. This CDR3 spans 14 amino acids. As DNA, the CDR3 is TGTGCCAGCAGTCACCAGGGGGCTAATTCACCCCTCCACTTT. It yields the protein CASSHQGANSPLHF.

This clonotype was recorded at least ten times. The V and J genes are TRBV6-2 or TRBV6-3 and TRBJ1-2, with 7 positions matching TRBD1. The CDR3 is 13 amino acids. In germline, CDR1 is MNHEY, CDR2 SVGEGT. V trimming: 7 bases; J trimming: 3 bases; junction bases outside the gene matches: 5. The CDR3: CASTRDSYYGYTF. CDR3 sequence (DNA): TGTGCCAGCACTAGGGACAGCTACTATGGCTACACCTTC.

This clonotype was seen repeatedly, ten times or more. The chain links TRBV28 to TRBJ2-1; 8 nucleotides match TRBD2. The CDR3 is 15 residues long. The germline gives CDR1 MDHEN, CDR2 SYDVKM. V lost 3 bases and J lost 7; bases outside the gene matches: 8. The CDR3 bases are TGTGCCAGCAGTTTTTTAGCGGGATTCACAAATGAGCAGTTCTTC. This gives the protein CASSFLAGFTNEQFF.

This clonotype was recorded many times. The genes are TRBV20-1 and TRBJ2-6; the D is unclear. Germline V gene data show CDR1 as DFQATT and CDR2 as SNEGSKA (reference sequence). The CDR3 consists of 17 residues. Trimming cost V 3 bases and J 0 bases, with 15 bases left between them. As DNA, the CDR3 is TGCAGTGCTAGGCACGTCGGAGAGAGCTCTGGGGCCAACGTCCTGACTTTC. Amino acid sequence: CSARHVGESSGANVLTF.

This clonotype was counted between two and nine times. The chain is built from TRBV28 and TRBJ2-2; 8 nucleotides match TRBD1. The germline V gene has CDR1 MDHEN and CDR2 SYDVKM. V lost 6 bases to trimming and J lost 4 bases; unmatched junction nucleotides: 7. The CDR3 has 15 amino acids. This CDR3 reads CASSSDRGGTGELFF. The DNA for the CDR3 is TGTGCCAGCAGCTCCGACAGGGGAGGCACCGGGGAGCTGTTTTTT. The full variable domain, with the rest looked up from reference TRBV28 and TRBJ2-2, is DVKVTQSSRYLVKRTGEKVFLECVQDMDHENMFWYRQDPGLGLRLIYFSYDVKMKEKGDIPEGYSVSREKKERFSLILESASTNQTSMYLCASSSDRGGTGELFFGEGSRLTVL.

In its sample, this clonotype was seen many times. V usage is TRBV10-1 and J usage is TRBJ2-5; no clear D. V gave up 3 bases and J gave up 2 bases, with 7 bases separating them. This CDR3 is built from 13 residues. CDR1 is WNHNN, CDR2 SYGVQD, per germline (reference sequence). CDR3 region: CASSENRQETQYF. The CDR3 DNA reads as TGCGCCAGCAGTGAAAACAGACAAGAGACCCAGTACTTC.

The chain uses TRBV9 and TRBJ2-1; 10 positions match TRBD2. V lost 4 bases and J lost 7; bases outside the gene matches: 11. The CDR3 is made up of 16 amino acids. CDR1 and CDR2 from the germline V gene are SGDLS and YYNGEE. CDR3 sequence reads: CASSTPSGSGGNEQFF. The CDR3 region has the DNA TGTGCCAGCAGCACCCCTAGCGGGAGTGGGGGGAATGAGCAGTTCTTC.

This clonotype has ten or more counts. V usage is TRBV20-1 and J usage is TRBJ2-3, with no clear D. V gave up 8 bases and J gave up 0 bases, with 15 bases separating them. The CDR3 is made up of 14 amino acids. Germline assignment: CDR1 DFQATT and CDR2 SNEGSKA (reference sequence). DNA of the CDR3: TGCAGTACCTATCGGGCTACTAGCACAGATACGCAGTATTTT. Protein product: CSTYRATSTDTQYF.

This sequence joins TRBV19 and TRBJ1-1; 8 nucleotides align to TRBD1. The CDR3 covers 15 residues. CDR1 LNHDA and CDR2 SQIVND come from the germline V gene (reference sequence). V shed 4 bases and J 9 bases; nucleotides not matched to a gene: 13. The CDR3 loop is CASSKGQGRKKQAFF. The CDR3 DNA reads TGTGCCAGTAGTAAAGGACAGGGAAGGAAAAAGCAAGCTTTCTTT.

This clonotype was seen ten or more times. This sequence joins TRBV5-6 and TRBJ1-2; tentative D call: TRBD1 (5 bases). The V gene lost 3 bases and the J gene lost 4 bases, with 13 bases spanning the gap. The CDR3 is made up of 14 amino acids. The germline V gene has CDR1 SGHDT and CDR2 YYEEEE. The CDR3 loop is CASSSLDKLYGYTF. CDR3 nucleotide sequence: TGTGCCAGCAGCTCCCTGGACAAACTCTATGGCTACACCTTC.

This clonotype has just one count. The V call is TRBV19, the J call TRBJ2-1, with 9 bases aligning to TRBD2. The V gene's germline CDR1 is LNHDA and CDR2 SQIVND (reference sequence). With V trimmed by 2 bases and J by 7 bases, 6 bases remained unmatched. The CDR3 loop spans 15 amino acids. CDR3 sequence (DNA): TGTGCCAGTAGTATACGGGCGGGAGGGGGGAATGAGCAGTTCTTC. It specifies CASSIRAGGGNEQFF.

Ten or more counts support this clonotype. The CDR3 region is CASSSGRWTDTQYF. CDR3 bases: TGTGCCAGCAGTAGCGGGAGATGGACAGATACGCAGTATTTT. J is TRBJ2-3 and V is TRBV28, with 8 bases identical to TRBD2. V lost 5 bases and J lost 3; bases outside the gene matches: 4. Per the germline V gene, CDR1 is MDHEN and CDR2 is SYDVKM. The CDR3 contains 14 residues.

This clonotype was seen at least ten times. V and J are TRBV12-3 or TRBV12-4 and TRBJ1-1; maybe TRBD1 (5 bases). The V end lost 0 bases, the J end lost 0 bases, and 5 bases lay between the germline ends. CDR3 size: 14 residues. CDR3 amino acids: CASSLAGLNTEAFF. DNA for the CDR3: TGTGCCAGCAGTTTAGCGGGACTGAACACTGAAGCTTTCTTT.

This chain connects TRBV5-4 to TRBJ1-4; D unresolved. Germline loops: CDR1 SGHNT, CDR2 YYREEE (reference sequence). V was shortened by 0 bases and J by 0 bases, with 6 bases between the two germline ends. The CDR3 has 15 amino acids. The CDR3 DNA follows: TGTGCCAGCAGCTTGGGGATTTCAACTAATGAAAAACTGTTTTTT. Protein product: CASSLGISTNEKLFF.

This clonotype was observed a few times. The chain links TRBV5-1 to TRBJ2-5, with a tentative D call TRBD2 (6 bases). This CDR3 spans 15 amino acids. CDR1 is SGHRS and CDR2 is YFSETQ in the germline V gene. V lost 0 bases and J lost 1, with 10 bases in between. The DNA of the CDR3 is TGCGCCAGCAGCTTGGCTGCGGGGCCCCAAGAGACCCAGTACTTC. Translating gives CASSLAAGPQETQYF.

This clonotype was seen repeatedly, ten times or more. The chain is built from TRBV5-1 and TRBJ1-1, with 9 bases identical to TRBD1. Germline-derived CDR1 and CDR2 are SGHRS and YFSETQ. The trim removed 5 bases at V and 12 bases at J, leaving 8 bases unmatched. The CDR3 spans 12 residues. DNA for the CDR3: TGCGCCAGCAGTCCGGACAGGGGTATAACTTTCTTT. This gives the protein CASSPDRGITFF.

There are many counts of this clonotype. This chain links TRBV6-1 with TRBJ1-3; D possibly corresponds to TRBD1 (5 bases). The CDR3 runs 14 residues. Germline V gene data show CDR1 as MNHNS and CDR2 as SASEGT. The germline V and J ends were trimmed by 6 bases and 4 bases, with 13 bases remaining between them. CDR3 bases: TGTGCCAGCAGCGGGACGTTCGCCGGAAACACCATATATTTT. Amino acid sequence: CASSGTFAGNTIYF.

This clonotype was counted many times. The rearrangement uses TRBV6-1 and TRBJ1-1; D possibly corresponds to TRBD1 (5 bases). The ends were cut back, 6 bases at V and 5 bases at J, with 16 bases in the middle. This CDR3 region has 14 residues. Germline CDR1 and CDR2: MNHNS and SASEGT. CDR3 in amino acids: CASRAAGRSTEAFF. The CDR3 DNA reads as TGTGCCAGCAGAGCGGCGGGGCGGTCGACTGAAGCTTTCTTT.

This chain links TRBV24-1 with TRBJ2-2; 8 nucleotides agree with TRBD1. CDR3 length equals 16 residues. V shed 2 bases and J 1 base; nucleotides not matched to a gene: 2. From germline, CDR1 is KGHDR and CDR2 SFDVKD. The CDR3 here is CATSDSGTGNTGELFF. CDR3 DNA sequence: TGTGCCACCAGTGATTCGGGGACAGGGAACACCGGGGAGCTGTTTTTT.

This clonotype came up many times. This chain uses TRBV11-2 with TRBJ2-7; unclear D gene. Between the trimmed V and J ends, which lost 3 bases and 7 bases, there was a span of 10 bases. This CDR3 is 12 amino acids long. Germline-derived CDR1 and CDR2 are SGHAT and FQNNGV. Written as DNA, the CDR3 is TGTGCCAGCAGCTTCGGACCCTCGGAGCAGTACTTC. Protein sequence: CASSFGPSEQYF.

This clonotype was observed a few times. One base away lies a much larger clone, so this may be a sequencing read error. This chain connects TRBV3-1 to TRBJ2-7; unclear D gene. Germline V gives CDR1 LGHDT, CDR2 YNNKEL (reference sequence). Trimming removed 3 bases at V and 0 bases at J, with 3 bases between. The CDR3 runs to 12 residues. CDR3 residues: CASSHLSYEQYF. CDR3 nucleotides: TGTGCCAGCAGCCACCTCTCCTACGAGCAGTACTTC.

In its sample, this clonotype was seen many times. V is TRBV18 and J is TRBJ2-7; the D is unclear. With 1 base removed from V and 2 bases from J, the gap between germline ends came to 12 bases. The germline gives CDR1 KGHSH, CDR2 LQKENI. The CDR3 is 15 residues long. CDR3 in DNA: TGTGCCAGCTCACCACAGGGATTGATCCCCTACGAGCAGTACTTC. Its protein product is CASSPQGLIPYEQYF.

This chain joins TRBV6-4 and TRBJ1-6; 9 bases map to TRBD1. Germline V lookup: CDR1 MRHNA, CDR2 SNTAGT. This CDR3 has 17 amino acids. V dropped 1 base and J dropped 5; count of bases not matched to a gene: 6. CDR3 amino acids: CASSDYTGGFNNSPLHF. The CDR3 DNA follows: TGTGCCAGCAGTGACTATACAGGGGGCTTCAATAATTCACCCCTCCACTTT.

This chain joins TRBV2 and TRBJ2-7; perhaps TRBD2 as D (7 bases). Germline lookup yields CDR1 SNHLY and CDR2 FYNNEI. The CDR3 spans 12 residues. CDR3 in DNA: TGTGGAGGGGGGGGGGAGACCTTCGAGCAGTACTTC. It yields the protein CGGGGETFEQYF.